A single sample gave rise to the 18 T cell receptor beta chains below, sequenced in a study of prognosis after radiotherapy for stage I lung cancer. Template was genomic DNA; TCR beta CDR3 amplified in two multiplex PCR rounds. Gene-specific TRBV and TRBJ primers were used in PCR round one. TCRdb itself ran the multiplex PCR reads through MiXCR, one entry per CDR3 protein. The sample yields 13,000 or so distinct CDR3 sequences, 50% to 65% seen once. The sample in question was PBMCs, obtained before or after stereotactic body radiation therapy (not recorded which). Every receptor here comes from a donor over 45 with non-small cell lung cancer.

In the case of this clonotype: The likely explanation is a read error, given a far larger clone one base away. This chain joins TRBV6-1 and TRBJ1-5; D gene ambiguous. CDR1 MNHNS and CDR2 SASEGT come from the germline V gene. The length of the CDR3 is 14 residues. The CDR3 sequence: CAISPESSNQPQHF. The CDR3 nucleotides are TGTGCCATCAGTCCCGAATCGAGCAATCAGCCCCAGCATTTT.

This clonotype is medium-sized (0.01 to 0.1%) in the sample. The rearrangement joins TRBV11-2 to TRBJ2-1, with D possibly TRBD1 on 6 matching bases. CDR3 length equals 15 residues. The germline V gene encodes CDR1 SGHAT and CDR2 FQNNGV. V lost 3 bases to trimming and J lost 2 bases, with 11 bases between them. CDR3 loop: CASSLSQGTYNEQFF. The CDR3 nucleotides are TGTGCCAGCAGCTTGTCGCAGGGGACCTACAATGAGCAGTTCTTC.

The chain recombines TRBV28 with TRBJ1-1, with unresolved D. The V end was cut by 2 bases, the J end by 6 bases, with 7 bases between. Germline V lookup: CDR1 MDHEN, CDR2 SYDVKM. CDR3 length equals 12 residues. For the CDR3, the DNA is TGTGCCAGCAGTTTAGACTCCCCTGAAGCTTTCTTT. Translated, it gives CASSLDSPEAFF.

Relative to its sample, this clonotype is medium-sized. The chain links TRBV19 to TRBJ1-2; maybe TRBD1 (6 bases). Trimming shortened V by 3 bases and J by 7 bases, and 9 bases separated the two germline ends. CDR1 LNHDA and CDR2 SQIVND come from the germline V gene (reference sequence). This CDR3 region has 12 residues. The CDR3 is CASSMGGPGYTF. The CDR3 DNA is TGTGCCAGTAGTATGGGGGGGCCTGGCTACACCTTC. The full variable domain, rest sourced from reference TRBV19 and TRBJ1-2, is DGGITQSPKYLFRKEGQNVTLSCEQNLNHDAMYWYRQDPGQGLRLIYYSQIVNDFQKGDIAEGYSVSREKKESFPLTVTSAQKNPTAFYLCASSMGGPGYTFGSGTRLTVV.

This clonotype is medium-sized (0.01 to 0.1%) by share. The rearrangement links TRBV6-5 to TRBJ2-7; 9 nucleotides line up with TRBD2. Germline values: CDR1 MNHEY, CDR2 SVGAGI. Germline trimming cut 0 bases from V and 1 base from J; bases unmatched to any gene: 4. This CDR3 region has 16 residues. The CDR3 region has the DNA TGTGCCAGCAGTTACTCCGGGACTAGCATATCCTACGAGCAGTACTTC. Its translation: CASSYSGTSISYEQYF.

Concerning this clonotype itself: A much larger clone differs from this one at a single base, so this may be a read error. The V call is TRBV6-1, the J call TRBJ2-3; maybe TRBD1 (6 bases). The CDR3 sequence is 14 residues long. Germline V gene lookup returns CDR1 MNHNS and CDR2 SASEGT. Trimming removed 2 bases at V and 6 bases at J, with 12 bases between. The CDR3 here is CASSERTVQDTQYF. The CDR3, as DNA: TGTGCCAGCAGTGAACGGACAGTCCAGGATACGCAGTATTTT.

The V call is TRBV7-9, the J call TRBJ2-7, with D possibly TRBD1 on 5 matching bases. CDR3 length: 13 residues. Deletions cut 1 base from V and 7 bases from J, with 11 bases between. Germline V gene lookup returns CDR1 SEHNR and CDR2 FQNEAQ (reference sequence). The CDR3 sequence: CASSLGGPGEQYF. The CDR3 DNA follows: TGTGCCAGCAGCTTAGGGGGCCCCGGGGAGCAGTACTTC.

Comments on this clonotype: Its ends do not fully match the called genes, so a read error is possible. This chain connects TRBV27 to TRBJ1-5; 10 positions agree with TRBD1. The CDR3 sequence is 16 residues long. Germline CDR1 and CDR2: MNHEY and SMNVEV (reference sequence). CDR3 sequence reads: CSSRPRTGGGNQPQHF. CDR3 DNA: TGTTCCAGCAGGCCTCGGACAGGGGGGGGCAATCAGCCCCAGCATTTT.

The sample holds many counts of this clonotype. A clone one base away is much larger, so this may be a read error. The chain combines TRBV6-2 or TRBV6-3 with TRBJ2-7, with D perhaps matching TRBD1 or TRBD2 (8 bases each). Germline V gene data show CDR1 as MNHEY and CDR2 as SVGEGT. The CDR3 has 17 residues. The CDR3 sequence is CASSYRRGGQETYGQYF. CDR3 DNA sequence: TGTGCCAGCAGTTACCGTCGGGGGGGACAGGAGACCTACGGGCAGTACTTC.

By proportion, this clonotype is medium-sized. The genes are TRBV2 and TRBJ2-2, with D possibly being TRBD1 or TRBD2 (6 bases each). The V end was cut by 7 bases, the J end by 4 bases, with 22 bases between. Germline assignment: CDR1 SNHLY and CDR2 FYNNEI. The CDR3 sequence is 17 residues long. The CDR3 sequence is CASNSGAGGPGTGELFF. In DNA, the CDR3 is TGTGCCAGCAACTCGGGGGCAGGAGGGCCAGGCACCGGGGAGCTGTTTTTT.

The genes are TRBV28 and TRBJ2-7, with 8 bases that match TRBD1. CDR3 length equals 14 residues. Germline lookup yields CDR1 MDHEN and CDR2 SYDVKM. The ends lost 2 bases at V and 5 bases at J; junction bases unmatched: 5. The CDR3 loop is CASSLSGTGDEQYF. As DNA, the CDR3 is TGTGCCAGCAGTTTAAGTGGGACAGGAGACGAGCAGTACTTC. Supplemented by reference TRBV28 and TRBJ2-7, the full variable domain reads DVKVTQSSRYLVKRTGEKVFLECVQDMDHENMFWYRQDPGLGLRLIYFSYDVKMKEKGDIPEGYSVSREKKERFSLILESASTNQTSMYLCASSLSGTGDEQYFGPGTRLTVT.

Concerning this clonotype: A junction end diverges from the germline sequence, so it may reflect a read error. This chain uses TRBV5-1 with TRBJ2-2, with D perhaps TRBD1 or TRBD2 (6 bases each). The CDR3 sequence is 16 residues long. The germline CDR1 and CDR2 sequences are SGHRS and YFSETQ. CDR3: CTSSRGLALNTGEPFF. The CDR3 coding sequence is TGCACCAGCAGCCGGGGGCTAGCGCTGAACACCGGGGAGCCGTTTTTT.

This clonotype has a single count. The germline gene is not matched at one end of the junction; a read error may be the cause. The chain carries TRBV27 and TRBJ2-5; D not certain. Looked up from germline, CDR1 is MNHEY and CDR2 is SMNVEV (reference sequence). The CDR3 contains 14 residues. CDR3 sequence reads: CARSLSNLVETQYF. DNA for the CDR3: TGTGCCAGAAGTTTGTCCAATTTGGTTGAGACCCAGTACTTC.

The rearrangement joins TRBV6-2 or TRBV6-3 to TRBJ2-7; a weak D match, TRBD2 (5 bases). Germline-derived CDR1 and CDR2 are MNHEY and SVGEGT. V gave up 10 bases and J gave up 4 bases, with 14 bases separating them. This CDR3 is 12 amino acids long. The CDR3 DNA follows: TGTGCCACGAGGAATAGCGAGTACGAGCAGTACTTC. This codes for CATRNSEYEQYF.

The genes are TRBV12-3 or TRBV12-4 and TRBJ2-5; a possible D gene is TRBD1 (5 bases). This CDR3 region has 12 residues. V gave up 5 bases and J gave up 4 bases, with 8 bases separating them. CDR3 protein: CASSVQGETQYF. The DNA of the CDR3 is TGTGCCAGCAGTGTTCAGGGAGAGACCCAGTACTTC.

This clonotype showed up just once. The J gene is TRBJ1-1, the V gene TRBV2, with TRBD1 matching over 9 bases. The length of the CDR3 is 13 residues. Trimming took 8 bases from V and 2 from J; bases not matched to a gene: 3. Germline values: CDR1 SNHLY, CDR2 FYNNEI. The CDR3 region has the DNA TGTGCCAGCCAGGGACAGGGAAACACTGAAGCTTTCTTT. Translation gives CASQGQGNTEAFF.

The chain is built from TRBV28 and TRBJ1-2; 9 nucleotides align to TRBD1. The V gene end was trimmed by 9 bases and the J gene end by 7 bases; junction bases not matched to a gene: 9. Germline CDR1 is MDHEN and CDR2 is SYDVKM. CDR3 size: 13 residues. CDR3 sequence: CASLSGTGFGYTF. The CDR3 DNA follows: TGTGCCAGTCTCTCGGGGACAGGGTTTGGCTACACCTTC.

This clonotype has only a few counts. V is TRBV9 and J is TRBJ2-2; TRBD2 matches 13 bases. The CDR3 runs 18 residues. Trimming cost V 3 bases and J 3 bases; bases outside gene matches: 8. The germline gives CDR1 SGDLS, CDR2 YYNGEE. In DNA, the CDR3 is TGTGCCAGCAGCGACTCGACTAGCGGGGGGCTCGACACCGGGGAGCTGTTTTTT. Its protein is CASSDSTSGGLDTGELFF. Together with reference TRBV9 and TRBJ2-2, the CDR3 gives the full variable domain: DSGVTQTPKHLITATGQRVTLRCSPRSGDLSVYWYQQSLDQGLQFLIQYYNGEERAKGNILERFSAQQFPDLHSELNLSSLELGDSALYFCASSDSTSGGLDTGELFFGEGSRLTVL.